This TCR beta chain was captured by sequencing in a study of cytomegalovirus exposure and HLA in healthy donors. The V and J ends lost 6 bases and 5 bases respectively, with 20 bases between them. This CDR3 is built from 15 residues. Germline-derived CDR1 and CDR2 are LGHNA and YNFKEQ. Produced via immunoSEQ multiplex PCR; TCRdb's table is partial and in-frame only. The sample consists of over 110,000 clones, approximately 87% of them appearing once. The chain combines TRBV4-2 with TRBJ2-7; a possible D gene is TRBD1 (6 bases). The sample consisted of PBMCs. The TCR was taken from a man between 18 and 29 years old in good health and CMV-seronegative. This chain's CDR3 is CASSLSQGDYHEQYF. CDR3 in DNA: TGTGCCAGCAGTCTATCACAGGGTGATTATCACGAGCAGTACTTC.